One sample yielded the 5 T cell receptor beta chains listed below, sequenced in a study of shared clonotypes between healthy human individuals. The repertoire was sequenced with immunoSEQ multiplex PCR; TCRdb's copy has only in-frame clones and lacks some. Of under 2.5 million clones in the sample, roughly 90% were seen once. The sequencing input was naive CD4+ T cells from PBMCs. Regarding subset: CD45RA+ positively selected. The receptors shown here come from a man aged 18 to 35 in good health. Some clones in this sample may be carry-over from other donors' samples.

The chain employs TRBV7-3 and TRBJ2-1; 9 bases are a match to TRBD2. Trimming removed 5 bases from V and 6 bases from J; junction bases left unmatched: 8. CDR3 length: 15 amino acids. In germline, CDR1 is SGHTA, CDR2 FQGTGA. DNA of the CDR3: TGTGCCAGCAGCCAGGCTTTAGCGGGAGTCAATGAGCAGTTCTTC. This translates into CASSQALAGVNEQFF.

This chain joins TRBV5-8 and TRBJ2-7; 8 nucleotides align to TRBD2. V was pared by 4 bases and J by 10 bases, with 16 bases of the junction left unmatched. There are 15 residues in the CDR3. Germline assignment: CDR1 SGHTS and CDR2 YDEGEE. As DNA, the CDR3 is TGTGCCAGCAGCCGGGAGGGGACTCCGATGGCGGAACAGTACTTC. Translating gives CASSREGTPMAEQYF.

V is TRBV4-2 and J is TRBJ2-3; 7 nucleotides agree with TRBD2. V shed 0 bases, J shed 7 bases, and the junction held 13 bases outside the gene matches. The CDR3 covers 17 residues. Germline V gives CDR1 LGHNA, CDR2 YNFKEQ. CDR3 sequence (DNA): TGTGCCAGCAGCCAAGATCTTGCTGGGGGGGACGTCCATACGCAGTATTTT. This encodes CASSQDLAGGDVHTQYF.

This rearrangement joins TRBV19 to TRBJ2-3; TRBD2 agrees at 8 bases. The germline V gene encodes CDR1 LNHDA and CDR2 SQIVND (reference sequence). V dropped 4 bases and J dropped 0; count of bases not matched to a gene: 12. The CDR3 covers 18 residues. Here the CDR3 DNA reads TGTGCCAGTAGTAAGGTGGCGGGAGGCCCCACTAGCACAGATACGCAGTATTTT. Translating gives CASSKVAGGPTSTDTQYF.

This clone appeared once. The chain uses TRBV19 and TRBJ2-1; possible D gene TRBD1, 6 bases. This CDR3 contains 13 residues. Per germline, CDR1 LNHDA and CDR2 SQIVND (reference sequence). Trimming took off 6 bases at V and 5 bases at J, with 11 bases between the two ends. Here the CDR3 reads CASSKNRDNEQFF. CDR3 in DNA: TGTGCCAGTAGCAAGAACAGGGACAATGAGCAGTTCTTC.